Listed here are 25 T cell receptor beta chains from one sample, sequenced in a study of long-term antiretroviral therapy in people with HIV. Survey-level immunoSEQ v3.0 assays were run. Some clones are missing from TCRdb's copy, which holds only in-frame ones; the method was immunoSEQ multiplex PCR. The repertoire holds 2,500 to 3,000 clones, with 79% as singletons. Material: unsorted PBMCs, obtained 0.4 years before starting antiretroviral therapy. The receptors were sampled from a woman between 40 and 50 years old with HIV.

DNA for the CDR3: TGTGCCAGCAGGGCCGACAGGACTCGGGTGAGGAAGCAGTACTTC. It specifies CASRADRTRVRKQYF. This chain links TRBV6-5 with TRBJ2-7; D is possibly TRBD1 (6 bases). Germline CDR1 and CDR2: MNHEY and SVGAGI. The V gene lost 6 bases and the J gene lost 8 bases, with 23 bases spanning the gap. The CDR3 has 15 amino acids.

The chain combines TRBV4-1 with TRBJ2-1; 7 bases are a match to TRBD2. CDR1 and CDR2 from the germline V gene are MGHRA and YSYEKL. Germline trimming cut 4 bases from V and 0 bases from J; bases unmatched to any gene: 6. The CDR3 extends over 16 amino acids. The CDR3 DNA is TGCGCCAGCAGCCCTAGCGGTCTGAGCTCCTACAATGAGCAGTTCTTC. Residues: CASSPSGLSSYNEQFF.

V usage is TRBV18 and J usage is TRBJ1-2; D possibly corresponds to TRBD1 (5 bases). The CDR3 runs 16 residues. Germline-derived CDR1 and CDR2 are KGHSH and LQKENI. Trimming stripped 2 bases from V and 4 bases from J, with 17 bases between. CDR3 bases: TGTGCCAGCTCACCAGGGGGAGATCGAACCGGCTATGGCTACACCTTC. This codes for CASSPGGDRTGYGYTF.

The V gene is TRBV6-5, the J gene TRBJ2-1; D remains ambiguous. The CDR3 covers 13 residues. Germline V gene data show CDR1 as MNHEY and CDR2 as SVGAGI. The germline V and J ends were trimmed by 0 bases and 5 bases, with 5 bases remaining between them. The CDR3 sequence: CASSYSSHNEQFF. The CDR3 DNA reads as TGTGCCAGCAGTTACTCTTCTCACAATGAGCAGTTCTTC.

The genes are TRBV28 and TRBJ2-3; D unclear. The CDR3 has 12 amino acids. Germline CDR1 reads MDHEN; CDR2 reads SYDVKM. V gave up 3 bases and J gave up 5 bases, with 6 bases separating them. Here the CDR3 reads CASSLLEDTQYF. In nucleotides, the CDR3 is TGTGCCAGCAGTTTGCTAGAAGATACGCAGTATTTT.

The V gene is TRBV28, the J gene TRBJ2-7, with 7 bases fitting TRBD2. This CDR3 region has 14 residues. Germline V gene data show CDR1 as MDHEN and CDR2 as SYDVKM. V lost 7 bases, J lost 2 bases, and 8 bases stayed unmatched. CDR3 sequence (DNA): TGTGCCAGCACTTTCACTAGCGCTACCTACGAGCAGTACTTC. Its protein product is CASTFTSATYEQYF. Full variable domain (missing parts from reference TRBV28 and TRBJ2-7): DVKVTQSSRYLVKRTGEKVFLECVQDMDHENMFWYRQDPGLGLRLIYFSYDVKMKEKGDIPEGYSVSREKKERFSLILESASTNQTSMYLCASTFTSATYEQYFGPGTRLTVT.

The chain joins TRBV28 to TRBJ1-4; D remains unclear. From germline, CDR1 is MDHEN and CDR2 SYDVKM. The CDR3 contains 14 residues. V was clipped by 5 bases and J by 2 bases, with 9 bases between them. CDR3 residues: CASSSIVTNEKLFF. The CDR3 DNA reads TGTGCCAGCAGTAGCATCGTGACTAATGAAAAACTGTTTTTT.

The chain uses TRBV7-4 and TRBJ2-7; TRBD2 might be the D (5 bases). The CDR3 totals 13 residues. The V gene lost 2 bases and the J gene lost 3 bases, with 8 bases spanning the gap. Germline assignment: CDR1 SGHVT and CDR2 SQSDAQ. CDR3 sequence reads: CASSLRESYEQYF. CDR3 coding DNA: TGTGCCAGCAGCTTAAGGGAGAGCTACGAGCAGTACTTC.

V and J are TRBV6-5 and TRBJ1-5; the D gene is possibly TRBD1 (5 bases). Per the germline V gene, CDR1 is MNHEY and CDR2 is SVGAGI. The CDR3 totals 14 residues. The V end was cut by 2 bases, the J end by 7 bases, with 12 bases between. This chain's CDR3 is CASSYERGEQPQHF. In DNA form, the CDR3 reads TGTGCCAGCAGTTACGAAAGGGGTGAACAGCCCCAGCATTTT.

The J gene is TRBJ1-1, the V gene TRBV6-5; tentatively, D is TRBD1 (5 bases). The CDR3 runs 14 residues. Germline CDR1 MNHEY, CDR2 SVGAGI. Deletions cut 8 bases from V and 3 bases from J, with 16 bases between. Written as DNA, the CDR3 is TGTGCCAGCGGCCTCGGGTCGGGGCACACTGAAGCTTTCTTT. This translates into CASGLGSGHTEAFF.

On this clone: At one end the junction does not follow the germline gene, possibly because of a read error. Other DNA sequences in the sample encode the same CDR3. The rearrangement links TRBV5-6 to TRBJ1-2, with D maybe TRBD1 (6 bases). The germline gives CDR1 SGHDT, CDR2 YYEEEE. The CDR3 is 15 residues long. The CDR3 nucleotides read TGTGCCAGTAGCTTGGCCCAGGGGATTAACTATGGCTACACCTTC. Translating gives CASSLAQGINYGYTF. Based on the CDR3 plus reference TRBV5-6 and TRBJ1-2, the full variable domain is DAGVTQSPTHLIKTRGQQVTLRCSPKSGHDTVSWYQQALGQGPQFIFQYYEEEERQRGNFPDRFSGHQFPNYSSELNVNALLLGDSALYLCASSLAQGINYGYTFGSGTRLTVV.

V is TRBV7-2 and J is TRBJ1-2, with 7 bases fitting TRBD1. Looked up from germline, CDR1 is SGHTA and CDR2 is FQGNSA. V shed 2 bases, J shed 1 base, and the junction held 7 bases outside the gene matches. CDR3 size: 16 residues. CDR3 DNA sequence: TGTGCCAGCAGCTTAAACAGGGGAAGTGGTAACTATGGCTACACCTTC. This encodes CASSLNRGSGNYGYTF.

There are a few counts of this clone. The genes are TRBV7-9 and TRBJ2-7; 8 bases fit TRBD2. Germline-derived CDR1 and CDR2 are SEHNR and FQNEAQ (reference sequence). The CDR3 loop spans 14 amino acids. With V trimmed by 5 bases and J by 6 bases, 9 bases remained unmatched. The CDR3 coding sequence is TGTGCCAGCAGCCAAAGCGGGAGAAGCCTCGAGCAGTACTTC. Protein: CASSQSGRSLEQYF.

This clone occurred a few times. The V and J genes are TRBV27 and TRBJ1-5; a possible D gene is TRBD1 (6 bases). Germline CDR1 MNHEY, CDR2 SMNVEV (reference sequence). V lost 5 bases and J 1 base, leaving 15 bases between the germline ends. This CDR3 region has 16 residues. CDR3 sequence: CASSPTTGFSNQPQHF. In DNA form, the CDR3 reads TGTGCCAGCAGTCCAACGACAGGTTTCAGCAATCAGCCCCAGCATTTT.

The rearrangement joins TRBV6-1 to TRBJ2-2; D not resolved. CDR1 and CDR2 (germline): MNHNS, SASEGT. This CDR3 has 18 amino acids. Between the trimmed V and J ends, which lost 2 bases and 7 bases, there was a span of 23 bases. The CDR3 here is CASSEPRGESFWIGELFF. The CDR3 nucleotides read TGTGCCAGCAGTGAACCCCGAGGAGAGTCCTTCTGGATCGGGGAGCTGTTTTTT.

This clone was seen more than once but under ten times. The V gene is TRBV28, the J gene TRBJ2-7; D is ambiguous. Trimming took off 2 bases at V and 2 bases at J, with 7 bases between the two ends. The CDR3 totals 13 residues. In germline, CDR1 is MDHEN, CDR2 SYDVKM. The CDR3 sequence is CASSLGETYEQYF. CDR3 coding DNA: TGTGCCAGCAGTTTAGGGGAAACCTACGAGCAGTACTTC.

Sample share makes this clone large (0.1 to 1%). The sample contains more than one DNA sequence encoding this CDR3. The chain combines TRBV6-5 with TRBJ1-2, with D uncertain. Trimming left V 0 bases short and J 6 bases short, with 8 bases between. Germline assignment: CDR1 MNHEY and CDR2 SVGAGI. The CDR3 contains 13 residues. CDR3 sequence: CASSYSSGDGYTF. The CDR3 bases are TGTGCCAGCAGTTACTCGTCGGGTGATGGCTACACCTTC.

J is TRBJ1-2 and V is TRBV18, with D possibly TRBD1 on 5 matching bases. The CDR3 loop spans 14 amino acids. Germline V CDR1 and CDR2: KGHSH, LQKENI. V was pared by 3 bases and J by 3 bases, with 11 bases between. For the CDR3, the DNA is TGTGCCAGCTCACCTACGGAAGGGGACTATGGCTACACCTTC. This gives the protein CASSPTEGDYGYTF.

The DNA of the CDR3 is TGCGCCAGCAGCTCGGGAAGGGAGGCGGGATTAGGAGATACGCAGTATTTT. It translates to CASSSGREAGLGDTQYF. The gene calls are TRBV5-1 and TRBJ2-3; D perhaps matches TRBD2 (6 bases). The germline gives CDR1 SGHRS, CDR2 YFSETQ. V was shortened by 3 bases and J by 5 bases, with 22 bases between the two germline ends. The CDR3 contains 17 residues.

The chain has TRBV6-1 and TRBJ2-7; D gene ambiguous. The germline V gene has CDR1 MNHNS and CDR2 SASEGT. The CDR3 contains 14 residues. The germline V and J ends were trimmed by 7 bases and 2 bases, with 15 bases remaining between them. This CDR3 is CASKEWGPTYEQYF. CDR3 nucleotide sequence: TGTGCCAGCAAGGAATGGGGTCCTACCTACGAGCAGTACTTC.

The chain is built from TRBV6-4 and TRBJ1-4; 7 nucleotides line up with TRBD1. The CDR3 contains 15 residues. Germline trimming cut 5 bases from V and 4 bases from J; bases unmatched to any gene: 7. The germline V gene encodes CDR1 MRHNA and CDR2 SNTAGT. The chain's CDR3 is CASSSRQGGNEKLFF. Written as DNA, the CDR3 is TGTGCCAGCAGTTCTCGACAGGGCGGTAATGAAAAACTGTTTTTT.

The chain carries TRBV7-9 and TRBJ2-2; no reliable D call. The CDR3 loop spans 13 amino acids. V shed 5 bases and J shed 5 bases, with 9 bases lying between them. Germline V CDR1 and CDR2: SEHNR, FQNEAQ (reference sequence). The DNA for the CDR3 is TGTGCCAGCAGCGCAACTCCAACCGGGGAGCTGTTTTTT. This codes for CASSATPTGELFF.

The V and J genes are TRBV28 and TRBJ2-1; possibly TRBD2 for D (5 bases). The ends were cut back, 4 bases at V and 7 bases at J, with 11 bases in the middle. Germline V gene lookup returns CDR1 MDHEN and CDR2 SYDVKM. This CDR3 comprises 13 residues. CDR3 amino acids: CASSSGSGNEQFF. The DNA of the CDR3 is TGTGCCAGCAGTTCCGGGTCGGGAAATGAGCAGTTCTTC.

The chain employs TRBV9 and TRBJ2-3; TRBD1 agrees at 7 bases. V was clipped by 1 base and J by 2 bases; unmatched bases: 4. The CDR3 contains 15 residues. Germline V gene data show CDR1 as SGDLS and CDR2 as YYNGEE. The CDR3 is CASSVIGTATDTQYF. The CDR3 nucleotides read TGTGCCAGCAGCGTAATTGGGACAGCCACAGATACGCAGTATTTT.

V usage is TRBV7-9 and J usage is TRBJ1-3; D unresolved. The CDR3 runs 15 residues. The germline gives CDR1 SEHNR, CDR2 FQNEAQ (reference sequence). V was shortened by 1 base and J by 0 bases, with 7 bases between the two germline ends. CDR3 amino acids: CASSLGANSGNTIYF. The DNA for the CDR3 is TGTGCCAGCAGCTTAGGGGCCAACTCTGGAAACACCATATATTTT.